One sample yielded the 27 T cell receptor beta chains listed below, sequenced in a study of T cells in Graves' hyperthyroidism and ophthalmopathy. Amplified regions were TCR beta CDR3 sequences from RNA transcripts. RT-PCR in the first round (using the HTBI primer set) targeted the TCR CDR3. Each CDR3 protein is one row after TCRdb ran MiXCR on the multiplex PCR reads. In the table there are 370,000 or so distinct CDR3 sequences, roughly 13% of which are singletons. The sequenced material came from blood. The receptors were sampled from a man aged 25 to 40 with Graves' hyperthyroidism that later progressed to Graves' ophthalmopathy.

The genes are TRBV7-8 and TRBJ2-1; D is unclear. The CDR3 sequence is 18 residues long. The germline V gene encodes CDR1 SGHVS and CDR2 FQNEAQ. V gave up 2 bases and J gave up 0 bases, with 17 bases separating them. CDR3 DNA: TGTGCCAGCAGCTTACCTTCTCGTGTGGTGGGCTCCTACAATGAGCAGTTCTTC. Its translation: CASSLPSRVVGSYNEQFF.

In its sample, this clonotype was seen many times. The chain has TRBV28 and TRBJ2-4, with 11 positions matching TRBD1. CDR1 is MDHEN, CDR2 SYDVKM, per germline. With V trimmed by 4 bases and J by 7 bases, 6 bases remained unmatched. This CDR3 comprises 15 residues. For the CDR3, the DNA is TGTGCCAGCAGTTCGCCGGGACAGGGGGGTAACATTCAGTACTTC. Residues: CASSSPGQGGNIQYF.

This clonotype has ten or more counts. The genes are TRBV12-5 and TRBJ2-7; D might be TRBD1 (5 bases). Trimming cost V 1 base and J 3 bases, with 7 bases left between them. Germline-derived CDR1 and CDR2 are LGHNT and FRNRAP. The CDR3 runs 13 residues. The CDR3 is CASGLGTLYEQYF. As DNA, the CDR3 is TGTGCTAGTGGTTTGGGGACACTCTACGAGCAGTACTTC.

The gene calls are TRBV5-1 and TRBJ2-7; 7 nucleotides align to TRBD1. V was clipped by 0 bases and J by 4 bases; unmatched bases: 4. This CDR3 comprises 14 residues. Per germline, CDR1 SGHRS and CDR2 YFSETQ. CDR3 residues: CASSLGPTGYEQYF. CDR3 nucleotide sequence: TGCGCCAGCAGCTTGGGCCCGACAGGGTACGAGCAGTACTTC.

This clonotype was seen repeatedly, ten times or more. This chain joins TRBV7-8 and TRBJ1-1; maybe TRBD1 (5 bases). V was shortened by 2 bases and J by 4 bases, with 11 bases between the two germline ends. The CDR3 extends over 14 amino acids. Germline V gene sequence: CDR1 SGHVS, CDR2 FQNEAQ. The CDR3 sequence is CASSLLRDGTEAFF. As DNA, the CDR3 is TGTGCCAGCAGCTTACTCAGGGATGGCACTGAAGCTTTCTTT.

This clonotype was counted ten times or more. V gene TRBV27 combines with J gene TRBJ2-7; possible D gene TRBD2, 7 bases. The CDR3 covers 14 residues. Trimming removed 3 bases from V and 6 bases from J, with 15 bases in between. CDR1 and CDR2 from the germline V gene are MNHEY and SMNVEV (reference sequence). This CDR3 reads CASSLSLGGPEQYF. CDR3 in DNA: TGTGCCAGCAGTTTGTCCCTGGGGGGGCCCGAGCAGTACTTC.

This clonotype was observed a few times. CDR3 amino acids: CASRGAESLLNTEAFF. The CDR3 nucleotides read TGTGCCAGCAGGGGGGCGGAGTCCCTATTGAACACTGAAGCTTTCTTT. The rearrangement joins TRBV6-1 to TRBJ1-1; a weak D match, TRBD1 (6 bases). Germline V gene lookup returns CDR1 MNHNS and CDR2 SASEGT. The CDR3 contains 16 residues. V gave up 6 bases and J gave up 0 bases, with 17 bases separating them.

This sequence joins TRBV5-1 and TRBJ1-3, with D perhaps TRBD1 (5 bases). CDR1 and CDR2 from the germline V gene are SGHRS and YFSETQ. This CDR3 is 15 amino acids long. V was clipped by 4 bases and J by 0 bases, with 11 bases between them. The DNA for the CDR3 is TGCGCCAGCAGCGGGGGGAAGAGCTCTGGAAACACCATATATTTT. This encodes CASSGGKSSGNTIYF.

The chain is built from TRBV9 and TRBJ2-1; 10 positions agree with TRBD2. This CDR3 is 15 amino acids long. In germline, CDR1 is SGDLS, CDR2 YYNGEE. The V and J ends lost 3 bases and 10 bases, in that order; junction bases with no gene match: 10. The CDR3 DNA follows: TGTGCCAGCAGCGCGAGCGGGGGGGCCGTTGGGGAGCAGTTCTTC. It yields the protein CASSASGGAVGEQFF.

This chain links TRBV12-3 or TRBV12-4 with TRBJ1-2; unclear D gene. The CDR3 length is 14 residues. Trimming left V 6 bases short and J 4 bases short, with 15 bases between. CDR3 residues: CASSPGPQLYGYTF. The CDR3 DNA is TGTGCCAGCAGCCCCGGGCCCCAACTCTATGGCTACACCTTC.

In this sample, this clonotype turned up a few times. This rearrangement joins TRBV6-6 to TRBJ2-3; 12 bases line up with TRBD2. This CDR3 has 18 amino acids. CDR1 is MNHNY and CDR2 is SVGAGI in the germline V gene (reference sequence). Germline trimming cut 0 bases from V and 2 bases from J; bases unmatched to any gene: 6. CDR3 region: CASSYSLTSGGTTDTQYF. CDR3 bases: TGTGCCAGCAGTTACTCCCTGACTAGCGGGGGAACCACAGATACGCAGTATTTT.

This clonotype was counted at least ten times. The chain employs TRBV12-3 or TRBV12-4 and TRBJ1-1, with D maybe TRBD1 (6 bases). Trimming left V 6 bases short and J 2 bases short, with 13 bases between. The CDR3 is made up of 14 amino acids. The DNA of the CDR3 is TGTGCCAGCAGGCAGGGGATACAAAACACTGAAGCTTTCTTT. Its translation is CASRQGIQNTEAFF.

The chain recombines TRBV5-1 with TRBJ1-1, with 7 bases matching TRBD1. This CDR3 has 11 amino acids. V gave up 5 bases and J gave up 11 bases; unmatched junction bases: 6. Germline V lookup: CDR1 SGHRS, CDR2 YFSETQ. The CDR3 nucleotides are TGCGCCAGCAGATTAGGACAGGATGCTTTCTTT. It is translated as CASRLGQDAFF.

This clonotype was recorded at least ten times. The chain is built from TRBV30 and TRBJ1-2; D unresolved. Trimming removed 2 bases from V and 5 bases from J, with 12 bases in between. The germline CDR1 and CDR2 sequences are GTSNPN and SVGIG (reference sequence). This CDR3 has 13 residues. CDR3 region: CAWSSYLGYGYTF. DNA of the CDR3: TGTGCCTGGAGTTCCTACTTGGGTTATGGCTACACCTTC.

The chain has TRBV11-2 and TRBJ2-7; D is uncertain. With 5 bases removed from V and 4 bases from J, the gap between germline ends came to 12 bases. The germline V gene encodes CDR1 SGHAT and CDR2 FQNNGV. The CDR3 is 13 amino acids. The CDR3 spells CASSQQSTYEQYF. The CDR3 nucleotides read TGTGCCAGCAGCCAACAAAGCACGTACGAGCAGTACTTC.

This chain joins TRBV7-2 and TRBJ1-4, with TRBD1 identical over 7 bases. V was clipped by 1 base and J by 4 bases; unmatched bases: 3. CDR1 is SGHTA, CDR2 FQGNSA, per germline. The CDR3 is 15 amino acids. This CDR3 reads CASSLGGQINEKLFF. CDR3 in DNA: TGTGCCAGCAGCTTAGGGGGACAGATTAATGAAAAACTGTTTTTT.

This clonotype was found many times. The chain links TRBV24-1 to TRBJ2-7; no clear D gene. Germline CDR1 KGHDR, CDR2 SFDVKD. CDR3 length: 15 residues. V lost 3 bases to trimming and J lost 6 bases, with 17 bases between them. The CDR3 loop reads CATSDHRNTVSEQYF. CDR3 bases: TGTGCCACCAGTGATCACCGGAACACAGTCTCCGAGCAGTACTTC.

This clonotype came up many times. The CDR3 region is CASSQKGTGGWPQHF. CDR3 DNA sequence: TGTGCCAGCAGCCAAAAAGGGACGGGGGGATGGCCCCAGCATTTT. This sequence joins TRBV3-1 and TRBJ1-5; possible D gene TRBD1, 5 bases. Germline V CDR1 and CDR2: LGHDT, YNNKEL (reference sequence). Trimming stripped 2 bases from V and 9 bases from J, with 17 bases between. The CDR3 totals 15 residues. Based on the CDR3 plus reference TRBV3-1 and TRBJ1-5, the full variable domain is DTAVSQTPKYLVTQMGNDKSIKCEQNLGHDTMYWYKQDSKKFLKIMFSYNNKELIINETVPNRFSPKSPDKAHLNLHINSLELGDSAVYFCASSQKGTGGWPQHFGDGTRLSIL.

The chain recombines TRBV4-1 with TRBJ2-7, with D unresolved. The germline V gene has CDR1 MGHRA and CDR2 YSYEKL. The CDR3 consists of 16 residues. The ends were cut back, 1 base at V and 0 bases at J, with 13 bases in the middle. CDR3 sequence reads: CASSQVAIVSSYEQYF. CDR3 nucleotide sequence: TGCGCCAGCAGCCAAGTTGCCATCGTGAGCTCCTACGAGCAGTACTTC.

This clonotype came up many times. The chain uses TRBV11-2 and TRBJ2-3, with 8 positions matching TRBD2. V shed 5 bases and J 4 bases; nucleotides not matched to a gene: 14. CDR1 SGHAT and CDR2 FQNNGV come from the germline V gene. The CDR3 length is 17 residues. The CDR3 reads CASSPRWAGGGADTQYF. In DNA form, the CDR3 reads TGTGCCAGCAGCCCCCGATGGGCGGGGGGAGGGGCAGATACGCAGTATTTT.

In this sample, this clonotype turned up many times. V gene TRBV5-1 combines with J gene TRBJ2-7, with 11 bases aligning to TRBD2. This CDR3 spans 16 amino acids. Looked up from germline, CDR1 is SGHRS and CDR2 is YFSETQ. The trim removed 4 bases at V and 1 base at J, leaving 7 bases unmatched. The CDR3 DNA reads as TGCGCCAGCAGCCCCTTGACTAGCGGGGCTTCCTACGAGCAGTACTTC. Protein product: CASSPLTSGASYEQYF.

This clonotype was counted between two and nine times. The chain couples TRBV30 to TRBJ1-6, with 8 bases aligning to TRBD1. Germline-derived CDR1 and CDR2 are GTSNPN and SVGIG (reference sequence). The trim removed 2 bases at V and 7 bases at J, leaving 7 bases unmatched. The length of the CDR3 is 15 residues. The CDR3 reads CAWSSRDRLNSPLHF. In DNA, the CDR3 is TGTGCCTGGAGTTCACGGGACAGGCTGAATTCACCCCTCCACTTT. The full variable domain, completed using reference TRBV30 and TRBJ1-6, is SQTIHQWPATLVQPVGSPLSLECTVEGTSNPNLYWYRQAAGRGLQLLFYSVGIGQISSEVPQNLSASRPQDRQFILSSKKLLLSDSGFYLCAWSSRDRLNSPLHFGNGTRLTVT.

This clonotype has at least ten counts. The chain carries TRBV11-2 and TRBJ2-7; no reliable D call. The V gene's germline CDR1 is SGHAT and CDR2 FQNNGV. This CDR3 is built from 15 residues. V lost 1 base, J lost 1 base, and 11 bases lay in between. The CDR3 DNA reads TGTGCCAGCAGCTTAGCTCTAGGCAGGTCCTACGAGCAGTACTTC. Amino acids: CASSLALGRSYEQYF.

This clonotype was detected ten times or more. The chain couples TRBV30 to TRBJ1-5; D might be TRBD1 (6 bases). V dropped 1 base and J dropped 2 bases, with 6 bases sitting between them. The CDR3 spans 13 residues. Germline CDR1 reads GTSNPN; CDR2 reads SVGIG (reference sequence). The CDR3 is CAWSAGGNQPQHF. Written as DNA, the CDR3 is TGTGCCTGGAGTGCAGGGGGCAATCAGCCCCAGCATTTT.

This clonotype has only a few counts. This sequence joins TRBV9 and TRBJ2-1; TRBD2 is a possible D gene (6 bases). Germline V gives CDR1 SGDLS, CDR2 YYNGEE. The length of the CDR3 is 15 residues. The V and J ends lost 3 bases and 5 bases respectively, with 15 bases between them. The CDR3 sequence is CASSGPGLSNNEQFF. In DNA form, the CDR3 reads TGTGCCAGCAGCGGGCCGGGACTTTCCAACAATGAGCAGTTCTTC.

This clonotype was observed at least ten times. The rearrangement uses TRBV3-1 and TRBJ1-6, with D unresolved. This CDR3 is 16 amino acids long. Germline V CDR1 and CDR2: LGHDT, YNNKEL (reference sequence). The V end was cut by 1 base, the J end by 2 bases, with 9 bases between. For the CDR3, the DNA is TGTGCCAGCAGCCAAGGCACAGCAGCCTATAATTCACCCCTCCACTTT. Translated, it gives CASSQGTAAYNSPLHF.

V usage is TRBV5-1 and J usage is TRBJ2-7; no clear D. The CDR3 spans 15 residues. Per germline, CDR1 SGHRS and CDR2 YFSETQ. The germline V and J ends were trimmed by 0 bases and 3 bases, with 13 bases remaining between them. CDR3 sequence: CASSLEAASIYEQYF. The CDR3, as DNA: TGCGCCAGCAGCTTGGAGGCGGCCAGTATCTACGAGCAGTACTTC.